This TCR beta chain comes out of a study of early T cells in non-severe SARS-CoV-2 infection (dated by TCRdb to the early 2020s). Background for the entire study: Bulk RNA from unsorted whole blood was used for TCR sequencing, so alpha and beta chains could not be paired. The investigation overall reported the following: VDJdb matching was skewed toward anti-spike CD8 responses and likely underestimated virus-specific expansions by missing private and CD4 specificities.

This clonotype was counted at least ten times. Its antigen is currently not known. Qualities for individual bases were not recorded, and no much larger clone is one base off. This was a case-control study nested in a cohort of healthcare workers in London, UK, who had nasopharyngeal swab PCR tests and blood samples taken every week. Healthcare workers were recruited during the week of the UK lockdown, between 23 and 31 March 2020, and followed weekly for up to about 15 weeks. Library creation used 5' RACE. TCRdb shows the sequencer as NextSeq 500. Unique molecular identifiers were attached to individual cDNA molecules in the TCR library protocol so that sequencing error and PCR bias could be corrected. Both TCR alpha and beta chains were sequenced, and tight co-correlation was observed between alpha and beta sequence abundances in each sample. From the authors' description of their analysis: V gene, J gene and CDR3 annotation of TCR sequences was performed with Decombinator V4. Expanded TCRs were defined as changing significantly between any two time points under a Poisson model with p below 0.0001. Abundances of TCRs were expressed as counts per million after normalisation to the total number of TCRs sequenced in each sample. VDJdb, accessed 1 November 2021, was searched for CMV, EBV and SARS-CoV-2 annotated TCRs, excluding TCRs annotated for multiple antigens. TCRdb reprocessed the public reads (quality trimming at Q25 with fastp, clone calling with MiXCR) and kept in-frame beta chains. For every CDR3 protein sequence, its rows merge into one entry that carries the most common genes and DNA. What appears here as the V and J calls and clone size reflects TCRdb's work, not the paper's. The sample includes approximately 40,000 distinct CDR3 sequences, with about 6% observed a single time. The ten largest clones capture about a fifth of the sample.

This TCR was recovered from an adult who was a healthcare worker with PCR-confirmed SARS-CoV-2 infection or an uninfected control (not recorded which). This material consisted of whole blood, taken at baseline.

This receptor carries the CDR3 CAVRPGGRNQPQHF. The DNA sequence is given as TGTGCCGTACGACCGGGGGGCCGGAATCAGCCCCAGCATTTT. The rearranged chain carries TRBV6-6 and TRBJ1-5, and TRBD1 may be the D gene, going by 6 matching bases. Measured from the cysteine to the phenylalanine, the CDR3 is 14 residues long. The DNA shown is the 42-base CDR3, in frame from base 1. V is pared back by 11 bases and J by 4 bases, with 18 bases lying between the germline termini. The germline V gene (reference sequence) yields MNHNY for CDR1 and SVGAGI for CDR2.